This T cell receptor (beta chain) is from a study of T cell responses to AZD1222 COVID-19 vaccine. Overall study findings and caveats: Spike-specific TCR repertoires showed rising breadth and depth after two AZD1222 doses.

Turning to this clone: The target antigen is unknown.

Libraries were prepared by immunoSEQ multiplex PCR; TCRdb keeps only in-frame clonotypes and omits some of them. The sample lists 150,000 to 160,000 clones; less than 90% were seen once. Sample: peripheral blood, taken after recovery from COVID-19. The receptor's source is an adult who had recovered from COVID-19.

The CDR3 DNA sequence: TGCGCCAGCAGCCAAAAGCCCGGCGGGGTCTACAATGAGCAGTTCTTC. Its translation is CASSQKPGGVYNEQFF. The rearrangement joins TRBV4-3 to TRBJ2-1, with a tentative D call TRBD2 (6 bases). Germline CDR1 reads LGHNA; CDR2 reads YSLEER. This CDR3 has 16 residues. The V end lost 2 bases, the J end lost 3 bases, and 14 bases lay between the germline ends.